The rows below give T cell receptor beta chains drawn from one sample of a study of T cell repertoires in cytomegalovirus infection. From the reads, TCRdb called clonotypes with MiXCR, one entry per CDR3 protein. Of about 530,000 distinct CDR3 sequences listed, 26% are singletons. Sample: PBMCs. The receptors were sampled from a human donor in good health (CMV status not recorded). Some clones in this sample may be carry-over from other donors' samples. The CDR3 runs from the conserved cysteine through the conserved F or W. D genes are given only for firm matches. Expanded clones are given a class, and other clones once, few, many or no size at all.

clone size: NA; J gene: TRBJ1-1; V gene: TRBV25-1; D gene: NA; CDR3 DNA: TGTGCCAGCAGTGAATCATGGGGCGTTAGCACTGAAGCTTTCTTT; CDR3 protein: CASSESWGVSTEAFF
clone size: NA; J gene: TRBJ2-1; V gene: TRBV6-6; D gene: NA; CDR3 DNA: TGTGCCAGCAGTTACGGCAGATACAATGAGCAGTTCTTC; CDR3 protein: CASSYGRYNEQFF
clone size: NA; J gene: TRBJ2-5; V gene: TRBV7-8; D gene: TRBD2; CDR3 DNA: TGTGCCAGCAGCCTACTGCACCGGGCGGGACTAGAGGGGGCCCAGTACTTC; CDR3 protein: CASSLLHRAGLEGAQYF
clone size: many; J gene: TRBJ2-5; V gene: TRBV12-3/TRBV12-4; D gene: NA; CDR3 DNA: TGTGCCAGCAGTCCGCGTAGTTCTCATTATCGGACCCAGTACTTC; CDR3 protein: CASSPRSSHYRTQYF
clone size: NA; J gene: TRBJ2-2; V gene: TRBV11-2; D gene: TRBD2; CDR3 DNA: TGTGCCGGTAGACTAGCGGGAGGCCCCGGGGAGCTGTTTTTT; CDR3 protein: CAGRLAGGPGELFF
clone size: NA; J gene: TRBJ1-1; V gene: TRBV6-4; D gene: TRBD1; CDR3 DNA: TGTGCCAGCAGTGAGGACAGGGTTAACACTGAAGCTTTCTTT; CDR3 protein: CASSEDRVNTEAFF
clone size: NA; J gene: TRBJ2-4; V gene: TRBV11-2; D gene: TRBD1; CDR3 DNA: TGTGCCAGCAGCTGGACGGGACAGACTAAAAACATTCAGTACTTC; CDR3 protein: CASSWTGQTKNIQYF
clone size: many; J gene: TRBJ2-5; V gene: TRBV7-2; D gene: TRBD2; CDR3 DNA: TGTGCCAGCAGCCCAGGCGGGGCGGGGGGAGAGACCCAGTACTTC; CDR3 protein: CASSPGGAGGETQYF
clone size: many; J gene: TRBJ2-2; V gene: TRBV12-3/TRBV12-4; D gene: TRBD2; CDR3 DNA: TGTGCCAGCAGGGTAGCGGGAGCAGACACCGGGGAGCTGTTTTTT; CDR3 protein: CASRVAGADTGELFF
clone size: few; J gene: TRBJ1-1; V gene: TRBV11-2; D gene: NA; CDR3 DNA: TGTGCCAGCAGCTTTAATCAGGCGGGGAACACTGAAGCTTTCTTT; CDR3 protein: CASSFNQAGNTEAFF
clone size: NA; J gene: TRBJ2-1; V gene: TRBV15; D gene: NA; CDR3 DNA: TGTGCCACCAGCAGAGATCTTGGGGGTTCGGGCAATGAGCAGTTCTTC; CDR3 protein: CATSRDLGGSGNEQFF
clone size: few; J gene: TRBJ2-7; V gene: TRBV28; D gene: TRBD1; CDR3 DNA: TGTGCCAGCAGCGCCCGGGACAGGGCCTACGAGCAGTACTTC; CDR3 protein: CASSARDRAYEQYF
clone size: NA; J gene: TRBJ1-2; V gene: TRBV29-1; D gene: NA; CDR3 DNA: TGCAGCGTCCCCGTTAGGGACGGGGTCTATGGCTACACCTTC; CDR3 protein: CSVPVRDGVYGYTF
clone size: many; J gene: TRBJ2-1; V gene: TRBV28; D gene: NA; CDR3 DNA: TGTGCCAGCAGTCGCGAGCAGTTCTTC; CDR3 protein: CASSREQFF
clone size: NA; J gene: TRBJ1-1; V gene: TRBV7-2; D gene: NA; CDR3 DNA: TGTGCCAGCAGCTTGCGGCGCCTGGCTGAAGCTTTCTTT; CDR3 protein: CASSLRRLAEAFF
clone size: NA; J gene: TRBJ1-5; V gene: TRBV6-4; D gene: NA; CDR3 DNA: TGTGCCAGCAGTGATCGACAGTTACTCAATCAGCCCCAGCATTTT; CDR3 protein: CASSDRQLLNQPQHF
clone size: NA; J gene: TRBJ2-1; V gene: TRBV4-3; D gene: NA; CDR3 DNA: TGCGCCAGCAGCCATTTCTTAAATGAGCAGTTCTTC; CDR3 protein: CASSHFLNEQFF
clone size: few; J gene: TRBJ2-5; V gene: TRBV12-3/TRBV12-4; D gene: NA; CDR3 DNA: TGTGCCAGCAGTTTGTTTAGGATGGAGACCCAGTACTTC; CDR3 protein: CASSLFRMETQYF
clone size: NA; J gene: TRBJ2-1; V gene: TRBV9; D gene: NA; CDR3 DNA: TGTGCCAGCAGCGAGGGGGGAGGGGGACACAATGAGCAGTTCTTC; CDR3 protein: CASSEGGGGHNEQFF
clone size: NA; J gene: TRBJ2-7; V gene: TRBV19; D gene: NA; CDR3 DNA: TGTGCCAGTAGTCCAGGACCGCCCCTGTACGAGCAGTACTTC; CDR3 protein: CASSPGPPLYEQYF
clone size: many; J gene: TRBJ2-5; V gene: TRBV19; D gene: TRBD2; CDR3 DNA: TGTGCCAGTAGTATAACAACTAGCGGGAGATGGGAAGAGACCCAGTACTTC; CDR3 protein: CASSITTSGRWEETQYF
clone size: few; J gene: TRBJ2-1; V gene: TRBV7-2; D gene: TRBD2; CDR3 DNA: TGTGCCAGCAGCTTAGGGGCGGGGAGCGGGAGTCCCTACAATGAGCAGTTCTTC; CDR3 protein: CASSLGAGSGSPYNEQFF
clone size: NA; J gene: TRBJ2-3; V gene: TRBV7-2; D gene: NA; CDR3 DNA: TGTGCCAGCAGCTTAGGACTCACCCTCGGAGATACGCAGTATTTT; CDR3 protein: CASSLGLTLGDTQYF
clone size: few; J gene: TRBJ1-4; V gene: TRBV7-3; D gene: NA; CDR3 DNA: TGTGCCAGCAGCTTATCGGGGAGGGTTGAGGAAAAACTGTTTTTT; CDR3 protein: CASSLSGRVEEKLFF
clone size: many; J gene: TRBJ2-3; V gene: TRBV4-3; D gene: TRBD2; CDR3 DNA: TGCGCCAGCAGCCAAGATCCCACGAGCGGGACTAGCACAGATACGCAGTATTTT; CDR3 protein: CASSQDPTSGTSTDTQYF
clone size: many; J gene: TRBJ1-4; V gene: TRBV7-2; D gene: TRBD1; CDR3 DNA: TGTGCCAGCAGCTTAACCAGGGGGCCTAATGAAAAACTGTTTTTT; CDR3 protein: CASSLTRGPNEKLFF
clone size: NA; J gene: TRBJ1-5; V gene: TRBV4-1; D gene: TRBD1; CDR3 DNA: TGCGCCAGCAGCCAAGGGACAGGGGGCCTTCTAAATCAGCCCCAGCATTTT; CDR3 protein: CASSQGTGGLLNQPQHF
clone size: NA; J gene: TRBJ1-5; V gene: TRBV9; D gene: NA; CDR3 DNA: TGTGCCAGCAGCTACGACAGGCAGCATCAGCCCCAGCATTTT; CDR3 protein: CASSYDRQHQPQHF
clone size: NA; J gene: TRBJ2-1; V gene: TRBV6-1; D gene: NA; CDR3 DNA: TGTGCCAGCAGTGAAAGGTATGAGCAGTTCTTC; CDR3 protein: CASSERYEQFF
clone size: NA; J gene: TRBJ2-1; V gene: TRBV13; D gene: NA; CDR3 DNA: TGTGCCAGCAGCTTAGGGGGTTGGGACACGACCTACAATGAGCAGTTCTTC; CDR3 protein: CASSLGGWDTTYNEQFF
clone size: few; J gene: TRBJ2-2; V gene: TRBV5-5; D gene: TRBD2; CDR3 DNA: TGTGCCAGCAGCTCAACCACTAGCGGGAGGTTGGGCGGGGAGCTGTTTTTT; CDR3 protein: CASSSTTSGRLGGELFF
clone size: NA; J gene: TRBJ2-1; V gene: TRBV6-6; D gene: NA; CDR3 DNA: TGTGCCAGCAGTTATTCAGGGAGCTCCTGCAATGAGCAGTTCTTC; CDR3 protein: CASSYSGSSCNEQFF
clone size: NA; J gene: TRBJ2-5; V gene: TRBV14; D gene: TRBD2; CDR3 DNA: TGTGCCAGCAGCCAGTTTCTGCTAGCGGGACCGAAACCCTCAGAGACCCAGTACTTC; CDR3 protein: CASSQFLLAGPKPSETQYF
clone size: few; J gene: TRBJ2-7; V gene: TRBV7-9; D gene: NA; CDR3 DNA: TGTGCCAGCAGGGAAACGGGTCCCCCGGTGGACGAGCAGTACTTC; CDR3 protein: CASRETGPPVDEQYF
clone size: NA; J gene: TRBJ2-7; V gene: TRBV9; D gene: TRBD2; CDR3 DNA: TGTGCCAGCAGCGCGACTGGACTAGCGGGTGGAGAGCAGTACTTC; CDR3 protein: CASSATGLAGGEQYF
clone size: few; J gene: TRBJ2-2; V gene: TRBV19; D gene: NA; CDR3 DNA: TGTGCCAGTAGTATCGGGTCTAGGGGTAGTTCCGGGGAGCTGTTTTTT; CDR3 protein: CASSIGSRGSSGELFF
clone size: few; J gene: TRBJ2-7; V gene: TRBV28; D gene: NA; CDR3 DNA: TGTGCCAGCATGCGTTCATCCGGGATCGCAGGGGAGCAGTACTTC; CDR3 protein: CASMRSSGIAGEQYF
clone size: few; J gene: TRBJ1-5; V gene: TRBV4-1; D gene: NA; CDR3 DNA: TGCGCCAGCAGCCAGGGTTGGGGATATAGCAATCAGCCCCAGCATTTT; CDR3 protein: CASSQGWGYSNQPQHF
clone size: NA; J gene: TRBJ2-1; V gene: TRBV5-5; D gene: NA; CDR3 DNA: TGTGCCAGCAGCTTGGCCCCCCTTGTGTATGAGCAGTTCTTC; CDR3 protein: CASSLAPLVYEQFF
clone size: NA; J gene: TRBJ1-1; V gene: TRBV19; D gene: NA; CDR3 DNA: TGTGCCAGTACCTCCACGGGGGGGGCCAGCACTGAAGCTTTCTTT; CDR3 protein: CASTSTGGASTEAFF
clone size: NA; J gene: TRBJ1-5; V gene: TRBV6-2/TRBV6-3; D gene: TRBD1; CDR3 DNA: TGTGCCAGCAGTTACTCGATTTTGCGGGACAGAATTAATCAGCCCCAGCATTTT; CDR3 protein: CASSYSILRDRINQPQHF
clone size: many; J gene: TRBJ1-5; V gene: TRBV7-8; D gene: NA; CDR3 DNA: TGTGCCAGCAGCTTAGGTTTGGCGGATGATCAGCCCCAGCATTTT; CDR3 protein: CASSLGLADDQPQHF
clone size: few; J gene: TRBJ2-1; V gene: TRBV5-1; D gene: TRBD2; CDR3 DNA: TGCGCCAGCAGCTCGGGACTAGCGGGAGCTGGTGAGCAGTTCTTC; CDR3 protein: CASSSGLAGAGEQFF
clone size: NA; J gene: TRBJ1-2; V gene: TRBV6-5; D gene: TRBD1; CDR3 DNA: TGTGCCAGCAGTTACGGCAGGGGGGATGGCTACACCTTC; CDR3 protein: CASSYGRGDGYTF
clone size: NA; J gene: TRBJ1-2; V gene: TRBV6-5; D gene: NA; CDR3 DNA: TGTGCCAGCAGTTACTCGCCGCCAGACTATGGCTACACCTTC; CDR3 protein: CASSYSPPDYGYTF
clone size: few; J gene: TRBJ2-1; V gene: TRBV24-1; D gene: NA; CDR3 DNA: TGTGCCACCAGTGAAAATAGCGGACCGTCGAACAATGAGCAGTTCTTC; CDR3 protein: CATSENSGPSNNEQFF
clone size: few; J gene: TRBJ2-7; V gene: TRBV7-2; D gene: NA; CDR3 DNA: TGTGCCAGCAGTCAAAATACCCACGAGCAGTACTTC; CDR3 protein: CASSQNTHEQYF
clone size: NA; J gene: TRBJ2-1; V gene: TRBV28; D gene: NA; CDR3 DNA: TGTGCCAGCAGTTTAGGGCAGGGAAATGAAGAAGAGCAGTTCTTC; CDR3 protein: CASSLGQGNEEEQFF
clone size: few; J gene: TRBJ2-7; V gene: TRBV28; D gene: TRBD1; CDR3 DNA: TGTGCCAGCAGTACGGGACAGGGTTACGAGCAGTACTTC; CDR3 protein: CASSTGQGYEQYF
clone size: NA; J gene: TRBJ2-3; V gene: TRBV11-3; D gene: TRBD2; CDR3 DNA: TGTGCCAGCACCCACGGACTAGCGGGAGGCACAGATACGCAGTATTTT; CDR3 protein: CASTHGLAGGTDTQYF
clone size: many; J gene: TRBJ1-6; V gene: TRBV10-3; D gene: NA; CDR3 DNA: TGTGCCACGAGGGAGCGGGTGGATTCACCCCTCCACTTT; CDR3 protein: CATRERVDSPLHF
clone size: NA; J gene: TRBJ2-2; V gene: TRBV12-3/TRBV12-4; D gene: TRBD2; CDR3 DNA: TGTGCCAGCAGTCCACCGGGACTAGCGGACACCGGGGAGCTGTTTTTT; CDR3 protein: CASSPPGLADTGELFF
clone size: NA; J gene: TRBJ2-7; V gene: TRBV7-2; D gene: TRBD1; CDR3 DNA: TGTGCCAGCAGCAAAGGTCCGGGACAGGGAAATAACGAGCAGTACTTC; CDR3 protein: CASSKGPGQGNNEQYF
clone size: NA; J gene: TRBJ1-1; V gene: TRBV10-3; D gene: TRBD1; CDR3 DNA: TGTGCCATCAGTGACCGGACAGGGGGTGAAGCTTTCTTT; CDR3 protein: CAISDRTGGEAFF
clone size: many; J gene: TRBJ2-2; V gene: TRBV7-2; D gene: NA; CDR3 DNA: TGTGCCAGCAGCTTATATCGGGGTTTGAACACCGGGGAGCTGTTTTTT; CDR3 protein: CASSLYRGLNTGELFF
clone size: NA; J gene: TRBJ2-1; V gene: TRBV5-1; D gene: TRBD1; CDR3 DNA: TGCGCCAGCAGCTCTATGGGCCAGGGGGCAGGTGATGAGCAGTTCTTC; CDR3 protein: CASSSMGQGAGDEQFF
clone size: few; J gene: TRBJ2-5; V gene: TRBV15; D gene: NA; CDR3 DNA: TGTGCCACCAGCAGACAGCAGCAAGAGACCCAGTACTTC; CDR3 protein: CATSRQQQETQYF